Listed below are T cell receptor beta chains from one sample, sequenced in a study of CD8+CD57+ T cells in acquired aplastic anemia. TCRdb analysed the reads with MiXCR anew, one entry per CDR3 protein. The top ten clones hold 45% of a sample with 150,000 or so distinct CDR3 sequences, about 64% of them seen once. The sequencing sample was made of sorted CD4+, CD8+, or CD8+CD57+ T cells (not recorded which) from PBMCs. All receptors derive from a human donor in good health. Each CDR3 is given with its conserved first and last residue. Each record gives: V gene, clone size, J gene, D gene, CDR3 protein, CDR3 DNA. The D gene is left open where the match is weak. The size field is filled for only some rows; it gives once, few, many or a size class.

TRBV12-3/TRBV12-4	once	TRBJ2-7	NA	CASGPRPYEQYF	TGTGCCAGCGGCCCACGTCCCTACGAGCAGTACTTC
TRBV10-3	NA	TRBJ1-6	TRBD1	CAISPDRALLPLHF	TGTGCCATCAGTCCGGACAGGGCGTTGTTACCCCTCCACTTT
TRBV20-1	NA	TRBJ1-1	TRBD1	CSASGGGQGAAEAFF	TGCAGTGCTAGCGGGGGGGGACAGGGGGCGGCTGAAGCTTTCTTT
TRBV29-1	NA	TRBJ2-5	TRBD1	CSVEGGTVQEAQYF	TGCAGCGTTGAAGGGGGGACAGTCCAAGAGGCCCAGTACTTC
TRBV29-1	NA	TRBJ2-5	NA	CSVAKAGGTQYF	TGCAGCGTTGCTAAAGCCGGCGGGACCCAGTACTTC
TRBV7-2	NA	TRBJ2-7	NA	CASSFIGYEQYF	TGTGCCAGCAGCTTCATTGGCTACGAGCAGTACTTC
TRBV24-1	NA	TRBJ2-5	TRBD1	CATSDVGTAQETQYF	TGTGCCACCAGTGATGTAGGGACAGCCCAAGAGACCCAGTACTTC
TRBV15	NA	TRBJ2-7	NA	CATSRVGEAAEQYF	TGTGCCACCAGCAGAGTCGGGGAGGCGGCCGAGCAGTACTTC
TRBV6-5	NA	TRBJ1-1	NA	CASSSRDKESEAFF	TGTGCCAGCAGTTCTAGGGACAAAGAGTCTGAAGCTTTCTTT
TRBV20-1	NA	TRBJ1-1	TRBD1	CSARDPRTGMNTEAFF	TGCAGTGCTAGAGATCCGAGGACAGGGATGAACACTGAAGCTTTCTTT
TRBV7-8	NA	TRBJ2-3	NA	CASSSTSHITDTQYF	TGTGCCAGCAGCTCTACCTCCCACATTACAGATACGCAGTATTTT
TRBV19	NA	TRBJ1-3	NA	CAWNNVDGEFSGNTIYF	TGTGCCTGGAACAACGTCGACGGGGAGTTCTCTGGAAACACCATATATTTT
TRBV7-3	few	TRBJ1-2	TRBD1	CASSLTGGAGYGYTF	TGTGCCAGCAGCTTAACAGGGGGCGCGGGCTATGGCTACACCTTC
TRBV29-1	NA	TRBJ2-7	TRBD2	CSGNSGSGYEQYF	TGCAGCGGTAACAGCGGGAGTGGCTACGAGCAGTACTTC
TRBV4-3	many	TRBJ2-1	TRBD2	CASSQREGLAGTNEQFF	TGCGCCAGCAGCCAACGCGAGGGACTAGCGGGAACCAATGAGCAGTTCTTC
TRBV7-8	few	TRBJ2-7	NA	CASSLMTDEQYF	TGTGCCAGCAGCCTAATGACGGACGAGCAGTACTTC
TRBV13	NA	TRBJ1-1	NA	CASSRGPNTEAFF	TGTGCCAGCAGCAGAGGACCGAACACTGAAGCTTTCTTT
TRBV5-1	NA	TRBJ1-1	NA	CASSSFGGGDTEAFF	TGCGCCAGCAGCTCCTTCGGCGGGGGAGATACTGAAGCTTTCTTT
TRBV19	NA	TRBJ2-7	NA	CASSIGSGGEQYF	TGTGCCAGTAGTATTGGGTCCGGGGGCGAGCAGTACTTC
TRBV4-1	many	TRBJ2-3	TRBD1	CASSQMGQGVDTQYF	TGCGCCAGCAGCCAGATGGGGCAGGGGGTAGATACGCAGTATTTT
TRBV5-1	NA	TRBJ2-7	TRBD2	CASSLEAAGDFRDEQYF	TGCGCCAGCAGCTTGGAAGCAGCGGGGGATTTCAGAGACGAGCAGTACTTC
TRBV7-3	few	TRBJ2-1	NA	CASSSVVLDEQFF	TGTGCCAGCAGCTCAGTTGTTCTGGATGAGCAGTTCTTC
TRBV5-6	NA	TRBJ2-5	NA	CASSLYSGVYQETQYF	TGTGCCAGCAGCTTGTATTCGGGGGTGTACCAAGAGACCCAGTACTTC
TRBV2	NA	TRBJ2-7	NA	CASNLQGGPYEQYF	TGTGCCAGCAATCTCCAGGGCGGTCCCTACGAGCAGTACTTC
TRBV10-2	NA	TRBJ2-1	TRBD1	CASSAQGQGPYNEQFF	TGCGCCAGCAGTGCTCAAGGACAGGGCCCCTACAATGAGCAGTTCTTC
TRBV6-1	NA	TRBJ2-1	TRBD2	CASSYEAGGPSSYNEQFF	TGTGCCAGCAGTTACGAGGCGGGAGGTCCAAGCTCCTACAATGAGCAGTTCTTC
TRBV7-2	NA	TRBJ2-7	TRBD1	CASSLSGTGGSEQYF	TGTGCCAGCAGCCTATCCGGCACAGGGGGAAGCGAGCAGTACTTC
TRBV12-3/TRBV12-4	few	TRBJ1-2	NA	CASSLQGYGYTF	TGTGCCAGCAGTTTACAAGGGTATGGCTACACCTTC
TRBV25-1	NA	TRBJ2-3	NA	CASSEQGFTDTQYF	TGTGCCAGCAGTGAACAGGGGTTCACAGATACGCAGTATTTT
TRBV7-9	NA	TRBJ2-5	NA	CAAGAGPQETQYF	TGTGCCGCGGGGGCGGGGCCCCAAGAGACCCAGTACTTC
TRBV20-1	NA	TRBJ2-7	TRBD2	CSAGLAGGRGYEQYF	TGCAGTGCTGGACTAGCGGGAGGGCGGGGATACGAGCAGTACTTC
TRBV11-3	few	TRBJ1-5	NA	CASSLGGNSNQPQHF	TGTGCCAGCAGCTTGGGGGGAAATAGCAATCAGCCCCAGCATTTT
TRBV12-3/TRBV12-4	once	TRBJ2-5	NA	CASSQEGKTQYF	TGTGCCAGCAGCCAAGAGGGTAAGACCCAGTACTTC
TRBV29-1	NA	TRBJ1-1	NA	CSVLAGTEAFF	TGCAGCGTTCTGGCGGGCACTGAAGCTTTCTTT
TRBV5-1	NA	TRBJ2-7	NA	CASSLDLGTGEQYF	TGCGCCAGCAGCTTGGATCTTGGGACCGGCGAGCAGTACTTC
TRBV7-9	many	TRBJ1-3	NA	CASSLPRPGAVGNTIYF	TGTGCCAGCAGCTTACCCAGACCTGGGGCGGTAGGAAACACCATATATTTT
TRBV29-1	NA	TRBJ2-1	NA	CSVEDTGNEQFF	TGCAGCGTTGAAGATACGGGTAATGAGCAGTTCTTC
TRBV9	NA	TRBJ2-5	NA	CASSVEGSGTQYF	TGTGCCAGCAGCGTAGAAGGTAGCGGGACCCAGTACTTC
TRBV20-1	few	TRBJ2-5	NA	CSARGDTDETQYF	TGCAGTGCTAGAGGGGACACGGACGAGACCCAGTACTTC
TRBV7-8	NA	TRBJ2-1	NA	CASSFQGGDEQFF	TGTGCCAGCAGCTTCCAGGGGGGCGATGAGCAGTTCTTC
TRBV2	NA	TRBJ2-2	NA	CASSDQGGGELFF	TGTGCCAGCAGTGATCAGGGGGGCGGGGAGCTGTTTTTT
TRBV14	NA	TRBJ2-1	NA	CASSQSSRGYNEQFF	TGTGCCAGCAGCCAATCTTCTAGGGGGTACAATGAGCAGTTCTTC
TRBV20-1	once	TRBJ1-2	TRBD1	CSAVVGTGIHGYTF	TGCAGTGCAGTAGTAGGGACAGGGATACATGGCTACACCTTC
TRBV10-1	NA	TRBJ2-5	NA	CASSESGPGETQYF	TGCGCCAGCAGTGAATCAGGGCCTGGGGAGACCCAGTACTTC
TRBV7-9	NA	TRBJ1-5	NA	CASSSRAAGRLLSSQPQHF	TGTGCCAGCAGCTCCAGGGCGGCAGGGCGCCTTCTTAGCAGTCAGCCCCAGCATTTT
TRBV29-1	NA	TRBJ1-2	NA	CSVEEGGNGYTF	TGCAGCGTTGAAGAGGGGGGAAATGGCTACACCTTC
TRBV15	NA	TRBJ2-5	TRBD2	CATSSATSGRAREETQYF	TGTGCCACCAGCAGCGCCACTAGCGGGAGGGCCCGGGAGGAGACCCAGTACTTC
TRBV7-2	NA	TRBJ2-7	NA	CASTTRDGLGQYF	TGTGCCAGCACCACCAGAGACGGTCTAGGGCAGTACTTC
TRBV12-3/TRBV12-4	NA	TRBJ2-7	NA	CASSYGLEYEQYF	TGTGCCAGCAGTTACGGGCTCGAATACGAGCAGTACTTC
TRBV7-9	few	TRBJ1-5	NA	CASSGGTDQPQHF	TGTGCCAGCAGCGGGGGGACGGATCAGCCCCAGCATTTT
TRBV15	NA	TRBJ1-2	NA	CATSSGDRAGYTF	TGTGCCACCAGCAGCGGGGATCGTGCTGGCTACACCTTC
TRBV9	NA	TRBJ2-7	NA	CASSVDGRVSYEQYF	TGTGCCAGCAGCGTAGATGGCAGGGTTTCCTACGAGCAGTACTTC
TRBV7-9	many	TRBJ1-2	TRBD1	CASSSGTVNYGYTF	TGTGCCAGCAGCTCGGGGACAGTCAACTATGGCTACACCTTC
TRBV27	NA	TRBJ1-5	NA	CASSFDGNQPQHF	TGTGCCAGCAGTTTTGACGGTAATCAGCCCCAGCATTTT
TRBV20-1	NA	TRBJ1-5	TRBD1	CSARASGQGVRESGRIQPQHF	TGCAGTGCTAGAGCCTCCGGACAGGGGGTAAGAGAGAGTGGCCGGATTCAGCCCCAGCATTTT